Listed below are T cell receptor beta chains from one sample, sequenced in a study of shared clonotypes between healthy human individuals. Only in-frame clones appear in the TCRdb table, and some are missing; sequencing was by immunoSEQ multiplex PCR. This sample has under 850,000 clones, with 90% to 95% found just once. Sequencing was performed on naive CD8+ T cells sorted from blood. The source is a man aged 30 to 39 in good health. Each CDR3 is given with its conserved first and last residue. The order of the fields is clone size, D gene, J gene, V gene, CDR3 protein, CDR3 DNA. The D gene is left open where the match is weak. The listing skips clone size in some rows; elsewhere it reads once, few, many or a size class.

NA	NA	TRBJ1-1	TRBV28	CASSWGSITEAFF	TGTGCCAGCAGTTGGGGCAGTATCACTGAAGCTTTCTTT
NA	NA	TRBJ2-1	TRBV9	CASSVLRESNEQFF	TGTGCCAGCAGCGTATTGCGGGAATCCAATGAGCAGTTCTTC
NA	NA	TRBJ2-3	TRBV29-1	CSAEGAWNPTDTQYF	TGCAGCGCCGAAGGGGCTTGGAATCCAACAGATACGCAGTATTTT
NA	TRBD2	TRBJ2-1	TRBV7-9	CASSTPWAGGPFNEQFF	TGTGCCAGCAGCACCCCCTGGGCGGGAGGGCCGTTTAATGAGCAGTTCTTC
NA	NA	TRBJ2-1	TRBV29-1	CSVEVGGTARRYNEQFF	TGCAGCGTTGAAGTGGGGGGGACAGCCCGGAGGTACAATGAGCAGTTCTTC
NA	NA	TRBJ1-1	TRBV29-1	CSVLGMNTEAFF	TGCAGCGTTTTAGGCATGAACACTGAAGCTTTCTTT
NA	TRBD1	TRBJ1-5	TRBV19	CASSITGGAGQPQHF	TGTGCCAGTAGTATCACAGGGGGCGCGGGTCAGCCCCAGCATTTT
NA	TRBD2	TRBJ2-3	TRBV2	CASSEVGGRPDTQYF	TGTGCCAGCAGTGAAGTAGGCGGGAGGCCGGATACGCAGTATTTT
NA	TRBD2	TRBJ2-1	TRBV7-8	CASSLLAGSYNEQFF	TGTGCCAGCAGCTTACTAGCGGGATCCTACAATGAGCAGTTCTTC
NA	NA	TRBJ1-4	TRBV27	CASSSGGAVKLFF	TGTGCCAGCAGTTCGGGGGGCGCGGTAAAACTGTTTTTT
NA	NA	TRBJ2-7	TRBV18	CASSSKGGAYEQYF	TGTGCCAGCTCCAGCAAAGGAGGGGCCTACGAGCAGTACTTC
NA	NA	TRBJ1-1	TRBV27	CASSLVQGLEAFF	TGTGCCAGCAGTTTAGTACAGGGCCTTGAAGCTTTCTTT
NA	TRBD2	TRBJ2-1	TRBV18	CASSPGGRAFYNEQFF	TGTGCCAGCTCACCTGGCGGGAGGGCCTTCTACAATGAGCAGTTCTTC
NA	TRBD1	TRBJ2-1	TRBV5-1	CASSLTRQGAFYNEQFF	TGCGCCAGCAGCTTGACGAGACAGGGGGCGTTTTACAATGAGCAGTTCTTC
NA	TRBD1	TRBJ2-7	TRBV7-9	CASSSTRDSTYEQYF	TGTGCCAGCAGTTCAACCCGGGACAGTACCTACGAGCAGTACTTC
once	TRBD1	TRBJ1-2	TRBV6-1	CASTTGPVYGYTF	TGTGCCAGCACGACAGGGCCAGTCTATGGCTACACCTTC